This T cell receptor beta chain originates from a study of cytomegalovirus exposure and HLA in healthy donors. This CDR3 region has 11 residues. Trimming removed 3 bases from V and 6 bases from J, with 3 bases in between. Germline values: CDR1 SGHAT, CDR2 FQNNGV. The PCR was carried out with 60 Vbeta primers and 13 Jbeta primers. Some clones are missing from TCRdb's copy, which holds only in-frame ones; the method was immunoSEQ multiplex PCR. The table shows 150,000 to 200,000 clones, with about 80% occurring only once. Sequencing was performed on PBMCs. The TCR sequence derives from a man in his thirties or forties in good health and CMV-seropositive. This rearrangement joins TRBV11-2 to TRBJ1-3; unclear D gene. The CDR3 DNA follows: TGTGCCAGCAGCTTTAAAAACACCATATATTTT. Its protein product is CASSFKNTIYF.